This TCR beta chain was sequenced for a study of T cell repertoires in cytomegalovirus infection. Ten or more counts support this clonotype. Its antigen is still unknown. Trimming pared 4 bases from V and 1 base from J, leaving 14 bases between. From germline, CDR1 is SEHNR and CDR2 FQNEAQ (reference sequence). The CDR3 spans 16 residues. Study-wide results and caveats: Identification of carriers of CMV plus the relevant HLA was achieved through cumulative public TCR beta family frequency.

Using its own MiXCR run on the reads, TCRdb lists one record per CDR3 protein. This table has 200,000 to 300,000 distinct CDR3 sequences, roughly an eighth appearing once. The V and J genes are TRBV7-9 and TRBJ1-5; D may be TRBD1 (6 bases). The receptor comes from a human donor in good health (CMV status not recorded). Some clones in this sample may be carry-over from other donors' samples. Sequenced sample: PBMCs. CDR3 nucleotides: TGTGCCAGCAGCTCAGCCACAGGGCCGAGCAATCAGCCCCAGCATTTT. It specifies CASSSATGPSNQPQHF.